The 22 T cell receptor beta chains in this list originate from one sample, sequenced in a study of human T cells and chemical hapten exposure. Time point given: pre-sensitization, week 0. Indicated treatment: therapeutic diphenylcyclopropenone sensitization with weekly scalp DPC. A single record per CDR3 protein comes from TCRdb applying MiXCR to the RACE reads. This sample has around 180,000 distinct CDR3 sequences, with about 31% found just once. The sequencing here drew on whole blood, taken in connection with sensitization to the hapten diphenylcyclopropenone (DPC). These receptors were collected from a woman in her twenties or thirties with alopecia areata. Some clones in this sample may be carry-over from other donors' samples.

This rearrangement joins TRBV4-3 to TRBJ1-4, with a weak D call TRBD1 (5 bases). CDR3 size: 16 residues. Germline loops: CDR1 LGHNA, CDR2 YSLEER. The ends were cut back, 0 bases at V and 6 bases at J, with 14 bases in the middle. CDR3 sequence: CASSQDGRRGDEKLFF. Here the CDR3 DNA reads TGCGCCAGCAGCCAAGATGGGAGGAGAGGGGATGAAAAACTGTTTTTT.

The chain has TRBV29-1 and TRBJ2-5; no clear D. Looked up from germline, CDR1 is SQVTM and CDR2 is ANQGSEA. Trimming removed 1 base from V and 6 bases from J, with 9 bases in between. The CDR3 contains 12 residues. CDR3 DNA: TGCAGCGTTGAAGGGGCGCTACAGACCCAGTACTTC. Translated: CSVEGALQTQYF.

The chain employs TRBV5-1 and TRBJ1-1; D is unclear. The germline CDR1 and CDR2 sequences are SGHRS and YFSETQ. Deletions cut 0 bases from V and 4 bases from J, with 7 bases between. The CDR3 runs to 13 residues. The CDR3 nucleotides read TGCGCCAGCAGCTTGGACACGAGCACTGAAGCTTTCTTT. Its protein product is CASSLDTSTEAFF.

This clonotype turned up a few times. J is TRBJ2-1 and V is TRBV18; D gene ambiguous. The CDR3 extends over 11 amino acids. In germline, CDR1 is KGHSH, CDR2 LQKENI. V was pared by 6 bases and J by 4 bases, with 4 bases between. Here the CDR3 DNA reads TGTGCCAGCTCCCGATACAATGAGCAGTTCTTC. The encoded protein is CASSRYNEQFF.

This clonotype was recorded at least ten times. The chain links TRBV20-1 to TRBJ2-7; 9 bases match TRBD1. CDR3 length: 14 amino acids. In germline, CDR1 is DFQATT, CDR2 SNEGSKA (reference sequence). The V and J ends lost 5 bases and 3 bases, in that order; junction bases with no gene match: 8. CDR3 DNA: TGCAGTGCTCCTATACCGGGACAGGGCTACGAGCAGTACTTC. As protein: CSAPIPGQGYEQYF.

The sample holds a few counts of this clonotype. The chain combines TRBV6-2 or TRBV6-3 with TRBJ1-1, with D perhaps matching TRBD1 (6 bases). V lost 1 base, J lost 4 bases, and 10 bases lay in between. The germline V gene encodes CDR1 MNHEY and CDR2 SVGEGT. This CDR3 has 14 residues. The CDR3 is CASSYLGAFTEAFF. CDR3 bases: TGTGCCAGCAGTTACTTGGGGGCCTTCACTGAAGCTTTCTTT.

The gene calls are TRBV11-2 and TRBJ2-1, with a weak D call TRBD2 (7 bases). Germline assignment: CDR1 SGHAT and CDR2 FQNNGV. V was shortened by 4 bases and J by 8 bases, with 21 bases between the two germline ends. This CDR3 is built from 16 residues. The CDR3 DNA reads TGTGCCAGCAGCTCCTTGGGGGGGCAAAGTCGGGATGAGCAGTTCTTC. This codes for CASSSLGGQSRDEQFF.

This chain connects TRBV5-4 to TRBJ1-2; 8 bases agree with TRBD1. CDR3 length equals 14 residues. With V trimmed by 5 bases and J by 3 bases, 6 bases remained unmatched. CDR1 and CDR2 (germline): SGHNT, YYREEE (reference sequence). CDR3 region: CASRTQGEDYGYTF. The CDR3 nucleotides are TGTGCCAGCAGGACACAGGGGGAGGACTATGGCTACACCTTC.

In this sample, this clonotype turned up once. The CDR3: CASSAGTSGRILEQFF. CDR3 DNA sequence: TGTGCCAGCAGCGCCGGGACTAGCGGGAGGATCCTTGAGCAGTTCTTC. This rearrangement joins TRBV11-2 to TRBJ2-1; 15 nucleotides match TRBD2. Per the germline V gene, CDR1 is SGHAT and CDR2 is FQNNGV. After removal of 5 bases from V and 9 bases from J, the junction contained 8 bases not matched to a gene. The CDR3 sequence is 16 residues long.

The sample holds a few counts of this clonotype. The rearrangement uses TRBV28 and TRBJ1-3; the D gene is possibly TRBD1 (5 bases). Per germline, CDR1 MDHEN and CDR2 SYDVKM. The CDR3 has 14 residues. V shed 6 bases and J shed 4 bases, with 13 bases lying between them. The CDR3 DNA reads as TGTGCCAGCAGGTCAGGGATGAAGGGAAACACCATATATTTT. Amino acid sequence: CASRSGMKGNTIYF. Full variable domain (remainder filled in from reference TRBV28 and TRBJ1-3): DVKVTQSSRYLVKRTGEKVFLECVQDMDHENMFWYRQDPGLGLRLIYFSYDVKMKEKGDIPEGYSVSREKKERFSLILESASTNQTSMYLCASRSGMKGNTIYFGEGSWLTVV.

The rearrangement uses TRBV5-1 and TRBJ1-1; the D gene is possibly TRBD1 (6 bases). The CDR3 has 15 amino acids. V lost 4 bases, J lost 4 bases, and 17 bases lay in between. CDR1 is SGHRS, CDR2 YFSETQ, per germline. The CDR3: CASSQEGGLGTEAFF. The CDR3 DNA is TGCGCCAGCAGCCAAGAGGGGGGGCTAGGCACTGAAGCTTTCTTT.

The V gene is TRBV7-2, the J gene TRBJ2-2; D call uncertain. Trimming pared 1 base from V and 4 bases from J, leaving 7 bases between. The CDR3 consists of 14 residues. Germline V CDR1 and CDR2: SGHTA, FQGNSA. The CDR3 DNA reads TGTGCCAGCAGCTTAGGCCAAGCCACCGGGGAGCTGTTTTTT. Its translation: CASSLGQATGELFF.

The chain is built from TRBV10-3 and TRBJ1-5, with D perhaps TRBD1 (5 bases). V dropped 4 bases and J dropped 2 bases, with 12 bases sitting between them. This CDR3 region has 15 residues. Germline V gene data show CDR1 as ENHRY and CDR2 as SYGVKD. For the CDR3, the DNA is TGTGCCATCAGTGTTGGAGGGGACGGCAATCAGCCCCAGCATTTT. Encoded protein: CAISVGGDGNQPQHF.

This clonotype was found a few times. This rearrangement joins TRBV2 to TRBJ2-6; D gene unclear. CDR3 length equals 14 residues. CDR1 is SNHLY and CDR2 is FYNNEI in the germline V gene. V lost 3 bases and J lost 2, with 5 bases in between. CDR3 sequence: CASSDWAGANVLTF. CDR3 nucleotide sequence: TGTGCCAGCAGTGACTGGGCTGGGGCCAACGTCCTGACTTTC.

This clonotype has a handful of counts. The V and J genes are TRBV7-9 and TRBJ1-1; D unclear. The germline CDR1 and CDR2 sequences are SEHNR and FQNEAQ (reference sequence). This CDR3 region has 12 residues. V lost 1 base and J 8 bases, leaving 8 bases between the germline ends. CDR3 residues: CASSLGASEAFF. As DNA, the CDR3 is TGTGCCAGCAGCTTAGGTGCCAGCGAAGCTTTCTTT. Complete variable domain (other parts from reference TRBV7-9 and TRBJ1-1): DTGVSQNPRHKITKRGQNVTFRCDPISEHNRLYWYRQTLGQGPEFLTYFQNEAQLEKSRLLSDRFSAERPKGSFSTLEIQRTEQGDSAMYLCASSLGASEAFFGQGTRLTVV.

This clonotype turned up a few times. The chain uses TRBV28 and TRBJ2-7; 7 positions agree with TRBD1. Germline-derived CDR1 and CDR2 are MDHEN and SYDVKM. The J segment lost 12 bases and the V segment lost 2 bases, leaving 7 bases of the junction unmatched. There are 12 residues in the CDR3. The CDR3 sequence is CASSLEDRSPYF. CDR3 DNA: TGTGCCAGCAGTTTAGAGGACAGGTCCCCGTACTTC.

The rearrangement joins TRBV9 to TRBJ2-1; TRBD2 agrees at 10 bases. This CDR3 has 16 amino acids. Trimming cost V 0 bases and J 3 bases; bases outside gene matches: 3. In germline, CDR1 is SGDLS, CDR2 YYNGEE. CDR3 nucleotide sequence: TGTGCCAGCAGCGTAGAGACTAGCGGGTTCTACAATGAGCAGTTCTTC. Its translation is CASSVETSGFYNEQFF.

This clonotype showed up just a few times. The V and J genes are TRBV9 and TRBJ2-5; 10 bases map to TRBD2. The V and J ends lost 0 bases and 5 bases, in that order; junction bases with no gene match: 10. This CDR3 region has 17 residues. Germline CDR1 and CDR2: SGDLS and YYNGEE. CDR3 sequence reads: CASSVDPSGGVKETQYF. The CDR3 bases are TGTGCCAGCAGCGTAGATCCCAGCGGGGGGGTTAAGGAGACCCAGTACTTC.

The rearrangement joins TRBV28 to TRBJ2-7, with 9 positions matching TRBD1. The CDR3 loop spans 14 amino acids. CDR1 and CDR2 (germline): MDHEN, SYDVKM. V lost 6 bases to trimming and J lost 3 bases; unmatched junction nucleotides: 6. The CDR3 nucleotides read TGTGCCAGCAGGGAGACAGGGGGGGGCTACGAGCAGTACTTC. This translates into CASRETGGGYEQYF. The full variable domain, its missing parts supplied by reference TRBV28 and TRBJ2-7, is DVKVTQSSRYLVKRTGEKVFLECVQDMDHENMFWYRQDPGLGLRLIYFSYDVKMKEKGDIPEGYSVSREKKERFSLILESASTNQTSMYLCASRETGGGYEQYFGPGTRLTVT.

This chain uses TRBV28 with TRBJ2-1; TRBD2 agrees at 7 bases. The CDR3 has 15 amino acids. V shed 4 bases and J 4 bases; nucleotides not matched to a gene: 7. Per the germline V gene, CDR1 is MDHEN and CDR2 is SYDVKM. The CDR3 nucleotides are TGTGCCAGCAGTTCGCCCGGGACTACTTACAATGAGCAGTTCTTC. Encoded protein: CASSSPGTTYNEQFF.

The chain combines TRBV29-1 with TRBJ1-1, with a possible D match to TRBD1 (5 bases). The CDR3 runs 14 residues. V was trimmed by 5 bases and J by 3 bases, leaving 16 bases between them. The germline V gene has CDR1 SQVTM and CDR2 ANQGSEA. The CDR3: CSVLRSLGDTEAFF. For the CDR3, the DNA is TGCAGCGTTCTCAGGTCCCTAGGGGACACTGAAGCTTTCTTT.

The V gene is TRBV28, the J gene TRBJ1-6; no definite D call. CDR3 length: 13 residues. Germline CDR1 MDHEN, CDR2 SYDVKM. Trimming pared 8 bases from V and 8 bases from J, leaving 13 bases between. The CDR3 nucleotides are TGTGCCAGCCGGGCAGCCTTGGATTCACCCCTCCACTTT. This codes for CASRAALDSPLHF.